These 2 T cell receptor beta chains share one sample of origin, sequenced in a study of cytomegalovirus exposure and HLA in healthy donors. The primer mix had 60 Vbeta and 13 Jbeta primers. Some clones are missing from TCRdb's copy, which holds only in-frame ones; the method was immunoSEQ multiplex PCR. Counted here are approximately 170,000 clones, about 85% occurring once; the ten biggest clones make up 1% to 1.5%. The sequencing sample was made of PBMCs. Receptors were obtained from a man aged 50-59 years in good health and CMV-seropositive.

This chain uses TRBV4-1 with TRBJ2-7; D uncertain. V dropped 3 bases and J dropped 1 base, with 7 bases sitting between them. The CDR3 contains 13 residues. Per the germline V gene, CDR1 is MGHRA and CDR2 is YSYEKL. For the CDR3, the DNA is TGCGCCAGCAGCCAGACTGAATCCTACGAGCAGTACTTC. It specifies CASSQTESYEQYF.

The gene calls are TRBV5-1 and TRBJ1-4; 7 nucleotides agree with TRBD1. Per germline, CDR1 SGHRS and CDR2 YFSETQ. This CDR3 region has 13 residues. Trimming removed 5 bases from V and 6 bases from J; junction bases left unmatched: 4. The CDR3 here is CASRTQGDEKLFF. The CDR3 DNA reads TGCGCCAGCAGGACCCAGGGGGATGAAAAACTGTTTTTT.